A selection of T cell receptor beta chains follows, all from one sample in a study of patients and donors after allogeneic stem cell transplantation. TCRdb independently ran MiXCR on the RT-PCR reads; one entry per CDR3 protein. The sample includes about 410,000 distinct CDR3 sequences, approximately 16% of them seen just once. Sequencing was carried out using blood, either unsorted or a sorted T cell fraction (not recorded which). These receptors all come from a human donor who was either an allogeneic HSCT recipient or a stem cell or donor lymphocyte infusion donor (not recorded which). It is not recorded whose cells these are; they may come from a transplant donor. Each CDR3 is given with its conserved first and last residue. Fields, in order: D gene, J gene, V gene, clone size, CDR3 protein, CDR3 DNA. D genes are given only for firm matches. A row's size may be missing; if present it is once, few, many or a size class.

D: .
J: TRBJ1-1
V: TRBV6-6
size: .
CDR3: CASREAEAFF
DNA: TGTGCCAGCAGGGAAGCTGAAGCTTTCTTT

D: .
J: TRBJ1-2
V: TRBV12-3/TRBV12-4
size: few
CDR3: CASSLRIELFYGYTF
DNA: TGTGCCAGCAGTTTACGTATAGAACTATTCTATGGCTACACCTTC

D: TRBD2
J: TRBJ2-1
V: TRBV7-8
size: many
CDR3: CASSLGWTSGGEEQFF
DNA: TGTGCCAGCAGCTTAGGGTGGACTAGCGGGGGGGAGGAGCAGTTCTTC

D: .
J: TRBJ2-7
V: TRBV24-1
size: .
CDR3: CATSDSGGQGIYEQYF
DNA: TGTGCCACCAGTGATTCCGGGGGGCAGGGGATCTACGAGCAGTACTTC

D: .
J: TRBJ2-3
V: TRBV12-3/TRBV12-4
size: many
CDR3: CASSLYASTDTQYF
DNA: TGTGCCAGCAGTCTGTATGCTAGCACAGATACGCAGTATTTT

D: TRBD2
J: TRBJ2-4
V: TRBV6-1
size: .
CDR3: CASSEKAKAGGPKVKNIQYF
DNA: TGTGCCAGCAGTGAAAAGGCAAAAGCGGGAGGGCCAAAAGTCAAAAACATTCAGTACTTC

D: TRBD2
J: TRBJ2-3
V: TRBV7-7
size: few
CDR3: CASSSGGGEADTQYF
DNA: TGTGCTAGCAGCTCGGGGGGTGGGGAGGCAGATACGCAGTATTTT

D: TRBD1
J: TRBJ1-2
V: TRBV18
size: .
CDR3: CASSPGQGLNYGYTF
DNA: TGTGCCAGCTCACCCGGACAGGGGCTCAACTATGGCTACACCTTC

D: .
J: TRBJ1-2
V: TRBV6-5
size: .
CDR3: CASSYSGPAAGYTF
DNA: TGTGCCAGCAGTTACTCGGGGCCTGCAGCTGGCTACACCTTC

D: .
J: TRBJ1-3
V: TRBV3-1
size: .
CDR3: CASSQWGSGNTIYF
DNA: TGTGCCAGCAGCCAATGGGGCTCTGGAAACACCATATATTTT

D: .
J: TRBJ1-4
V: TRBV30
size: few
CDR3: CAWNLNREKLFF
DNA: TGTGCCTGGAATCTAAACCGGGAAAAACTGTTTTTT

D: .
J: TRBJ1-1
V: TRBV5-1
size: .
CDR3: CASSSLQVMNTEAFF
DNA: TGCGCCAGCAGCTCCCTACAGGTCATGAACACTGAAGCTTTCTTT

D: .
J: TRBJ1-5
V: TRBV20-1
size: .
CDR3: CSARVIGERQPQHF
DNA: TGCAGTGCTAGAGTTATAGGAGAGAGACAGCCCCAGCATTTT

D: .
J: TRBJ2-1
V: TRBV11-1
size: few
CDR3: CASSPLTRSYNEQFF
DNA: TGTGCCAGCAGCCCCCTCACCCGGTCTTACAATGAGCAGTTCTTC

D: .
J: TRBJ1-6
V: TRBV12-3/TRBV12-4
size: many
CDR3: CASSLSGPTNSPLHF
DNA: TGTGCCAGCAGTTTATCGGGGCCCACCAATTCACCCCTCCACTTT

D: TRBD1
J: TRBJ2-5
V: TRBV20-1
size: many
CDR3: CSARDGGQAETQYF
DNA: TGCAGTGCTAGAGATGGGGGACAGGCGGAGACCCAGTACTTC

D: .
J: TRBJ2-3
V: TRBV12-3/TRBV12-4
size: .
CDR3: CASSSATRPNTDTQYF
DNA: TGTGCCAGCAGTTCCGCGACTAGACCAAACACAGATACGCAGTATTTT

D: TRBD1
J: TRBJ2-3
V: TRBV6-1
size: few
CDR3: CASATGVPRDTQYF
DNA: TGTGCCAGCGCGACAGGGGTCCCCAGGGATACGCAGTATTTT

D: .
J: TRBJ2-2
V: TRBV5-1
size: many
CDR3: CASSFPENTGELFF
DNA: TGCGCCAGCAGCTTCCCGGAGAACACCGGGGAGCTGTTTTTT

D: .
J: TRBJ2-3
V: TRBV9
size: .
CDR3: CASRGNTDTQYF
DNA: TGTGCCAGCAGGGGGAACACAGATACGCAGTATTTT

D: TRBD1
J: TRBJ1-4
V: TRBV12-3/TRBV12-4
size: few
CDR3: CASSFRDRAEKLFF
DNA: TGTGCCAGCAGTTTCCGGGACAGGGCAGAAAAACTGTTTTTT

D: .
J: TRBJ1-1
V: TRBV6-1
size: .
CDR3: CASSTRVGAEAFF
DNA: TGTGCCAGCAGTACAAGGGTGGGGGCTGAAGCTTTCTTT

D: .
J: TRBJ1-2
V: TRBV20-1
size: .
CDR3: CSARIHSVYGYTF
DNA: TGCAGTGCGCGTATACACTCAGTCTATGGCTACACCTTC

D: .
J: TRBJ2-5
V: TRBV20-1
size: few
CDR3: CSVGVAVQETQYF
DNA: TGCAGTGTTGGAGTAGCGGTCCAAGAGACCCAGTACTTC

D: .
J: TRBJ2-7
V: TRBV7-2
size: .
CDR3: CASSLATPYEQYF
DNA: TGTGCCAGCAGCTTAGCCACTCCTTACGAGCAGTACTTC

D: .
J: TRBJ2-3
V: TRBV5-1
size: .
CDR3: CASSLDRSQDTQYF
DNA: TGCGCCAGCAGCTTGGACAGGTCCCAAGATACGCAGTATTTT

D: .
J: TRBJ1-1
V: TRBV18
size: few
CDR3: CASSPRVSGGVQNTEAFF
DNA: TGTGCCAGCTCACCACGCGTTTCGGGCGGCGTCCAGAACACTGAAGCTTTCTTT

D: .
J: TRBJ1-2
V: TRBV15
size: .
CDR3: CATSSHVSRDNYGYTF
DNA: TGTGCCACCAGCAGCCACGTCTCAAGGGATAACTATGGCTACACCTTC

D: TRBD1
J: TRBJ2-2
V: TRBV28
size: many
CDR3: CASRWDSRNTGELFF
DNA: TGTGCCAGCAGATGGGACAGCCGGAACACCGGGGAGCTGTTTTTT

D: .
J: TRBJ1-4
V: TRBV15
size: .
CDR3: CATSRDRNEKLFF
DNA: TGTGCCACCAGCAGAGACCGTAATGAAAAACTGTTTTTT

D: TRBD1
J: TRBJ1-2
V: TRBV5-1
size: many
CDR3: CASSYRQGGYTF
DNA: TGCGCCAGCAGCTACAGACAGGGGGGCTACACCTTC

D: .
J: TRBJ2-7
V: TRBV3-1
size: many
CDR3: CASSQEWGEQYF
DNA: TGTGCCAGCAGCCAAGAGTGGGGAGAGCAGTACTTC

D: .
J: TRBJ2-3
V: TRBV10-3
size: .
CDR3: CAISAQGTDTQYF
DNA: TGTGCCATCAGTGCCCAGGGCACAGATACGCAGTATTTT

D: .
J: TRBJ2-3
V: TRBV5-6
size: .
CDR3: CASSLVSLRGPDTQYF
DNA: TGTGCCAGCAGCTTGGTTTCGTTGCGGGGGCCAGATACGCAGTATTTT

D: .
J: TRBJ2-6
V: TRBV9
size: many
CDR3: CASSVALAGANVLTF
DNA: TGTGCCAGCAGCGTAGCTCTAGCTGGGGCCAACGTCCTGACTTTC

D: TRBD1
J: TRBJ1-6
V: TRBV11-2
size: few
CDR3: CASRGTRGAYNSPLHF
DNA: TGTGCCAGCAGGGGAACCAGGGGGGCCTATAATTCACCCCTCCACTTT

D: TRBD1
J: TRBJ2-5
V: TRBV15
size: .
CDR3: CATSTFPGTGAATQYF
DNA: TGTGCCACCAGCACGTTCCCCGGGACAGGGGCAGCGACCCAGTACTTC

D: .
J: TRBJ2-5
V: TRBV12-5
size: few
CDR3: CASGLRPTTGETQYF
DNA: TGTGCTAGTGGTTTACGGCCCACCACCGGAGAGACCCAGTACTTC

D: .
J: TRBJ2-3
V: TRBV9
size: .
CDR3: CASSVYPFFNTQYF
DNA: TGTGCCAGCAGCGTCTACCCGTTCTTTAATACGCAGTATTTT

D: .
J: TRBJ2-7
V: TRBV5-1
size: few
CDR3: CASSLLPGGESYEQYF
DNA: TGCGCCAGCAGCTTACTACCAGGGGGGGAGTCCTACGAGCAGTACTTC

D: .
J: TRBJ2-7
V: TRBV4-1
size: .
CDR3: CASSPLARTTSYEQYF
DNA: TGCGCCAGCAGCCCGCTCGCCCGGACTACCTCCTACGAGCAGTACTTC

D: .
J: TRBJ2-5
V: TRBV3-1
size: few
CDR3: CASSQGGRKQETQYF
DNA: TGTGCCAGCAGCCAAGGTGGGCGGAAACAAGAGACCCAGTACTTC

D: .
J: TRBJ1-1
V: TRBV20-1
size: .
CDR3: CSARGGRAWTEAFF
DNA: TGCAGTGCTAGAGGCGGGAGGGCATGGACTGAAGCTTTCTTT

D: .
J: TRBJ1-2
V: TRBV20-1
size: .
CDR3: CSLRGGYTF
DNA: TGCAGCCTCAGGGGTGGCTACACCTTC

D: TRBD2
J: TRBJ2-1
V: TRBV24-1
size: .
CDR3: CATSDPGTSGRANEQFF
DNA: TGTGCCACCAGTGACCCCGGGACTAGCGGGAGGGCCAATGAGCAGTTCTTC

D: .
J: TRBJ2-5
V: TRBV5-6
size: many
CDR3: CASSFPTRALTETQYF
DNA: TGTGCCAGCAGCTTCCCAACCAGGGCTCTCACGGAGACCCAGTACTTC